The rows below give T cell receptor beta chains drawn from one sample of a study of shared clonotypes between healthy human individuals. Sequencing used immunoSEQ multiplex PCR; TCRdb keeps in-frame clones, though not all of them. The sample shows about 2.4 million clones, roughly 92% of them seen only once. The source material was naive CD4+ T cells sorted from blood. The receptors here all came from a young man in good health. The CDR3 runs from the conserved cysteine through the conserved F or W. The order of the fields is V gene, CDR3 protein.

>TRBV6-6
CASRRQPVATNEKLFF
>TRBV6-6
CASSYAINQPQHF
>TRBV6-6
CASSYSGSGNNEQFF
>TRBV4-3
CASSQDFGVNYGYTF
>TRBV5-1
CASSSPPGASPFYEQYF
>TRBV11-3
CASSLDFGRNSPLHF
>TRBV28
CASSPTGLGTGVGVYEQFF
>TRBV10-2
CAISSGRGTPEQFF
>TRBV6-1
CASKPASEGTGELFF
>TRBV30
CAWAVGRATFF
>TRBV7-9
CASSLVTGTGHLDEKLFF
>TRBV28
CASSFGGDYYGYTF
>TRBV21-1
CASSFLIAGQQNEKLFF
>TRBV6-6
CASSYGGKGIHYGYTF
>TRBV29-1
CSVGQRNTEAFF
>TRBV5-1
CASSLDGPNTGELFF
>TRBV7-9
CASSLAGTIGRDSNEQFF
>TRBV6-1
CASWEWESPNNEQFF
>TRBV7-2
CASRQTGNTEAFF
>TRBV18
CASSPHRGLVEKLFF
>TRBV7-8
CASSLRDRQGENTGELFF
>TRBV9
CASSSEDRYEQYF